These T cell receptor beta chains were read from a single sample in a study of blood T cell repertoires in COVID-19. Clones were read by immunoSEQ multiplex PCR, and TCRdb kept only the in-frame ones, dropping some. The table has 140,000 to 150,000 clones, 70% to 90% seen once; the top ten hold nearly 3%. Material for sequencing was peripheral blood. These receptors were collected from a woman in her thirties or forties with active or convalescent COVID-19. The CDR3 runs from the conserved cysteine through the conserved F or W. D genes are given only for firm matches. Clone size is not always given. Where it is, it says once, few, many or a class for expanded clones.

size	V	length	D	J	CDR3	DNA
once	TRBV7-2	16	TRBD1	TRBJ2-6	CASSSGTGSGANVLTF	TGTGCCAGCAGCTCCGGGACAGGGTCTGGGGCCAACGTCCTGACTTTC
NA	TRBV7-2	15	TRBD1	TRBJ1-2	CASSLGDRNPYGYTF	TGTGCCAGCAGCTTAGGGGACAGGAACCCATATGGCTACACCTTC
few	TRBV7-7	15	NA	TRBJ2-2	CASSAGRANTGELFF	TGTGCTAGCAGCGCCGGTCGCGCGAACACCGGGGAGCTGTTTTTT
NA	TRBV28	19	NA	TRBJ1-1	CASGYSGTKTDHMNTEAFF	TGTGCCAGCGGATACTCCGGGACAAAAACGGACCATATGAACACTGAAGCTTTCTTT
NA	TRBV10-3	15	TRBD2	TRBJ2-7	CAISARGKEGYEQYF	TGTGCCATCAGTGCGCGGGGGAAGGAGGGGTACGAGCAGTACTTC
NA	TRBV25-1	13	NA	TRBJ1-2	CASSEAGLYGYTF	TGTGCCAGCAGTGAGGCGGGTCTCTATGGCTACACCTTC
NA	TRBV10-1	13	TRBD1	TRBJ1-2	CASSEETGGGYTF	TGCGCCAGCAGTGAGGAGACAGGGGGTGGCTACACCTTC
NA	TRBV5-1	15	TRBD1	TRBJ2-5	CASSWPGTGEETQYF	TGCGCCAGCAGCTGGCCCGGGACAGGGGAAGAGACCCAGTACTTC
once	TRBV27	15	NA	TRBJ1-2	CASSYMGVLFDGYTF	TGTGCCAGCAGTTATATGGGCGTCCTATTTGATGGCTACACCTTC
NA	TRBV5-4	16	TRBD2	TRBJ2-7	CASSPLAGSPNYEQYF	TGTGCCAGCAGCCCATTAGCGGGAAGTCCCAACTACGAGCAGTACTTC
NA	TRBV6-5	16	NA	TRBJ1-1	CASSYGYGTGGTEAFF	TGTGCCAGCAGTTACGGGTATGGCACGGGTGGCACGGAAGCTTTCTTT
NA	TRBV5-1	14	NA	TRBJ1-6	CASSWVLGGSPLHF	TGCGCCAGCAGCTGGGTTCTCGGAGGATCACCCCTCCACTTT
NA	TRBV18	12	NA	TRBJ1-2	CASSPRNLAPSF	TGTGCCAGCTCACCACGTAACCTCGCCCCTAGCTTC
NA	TRBV5-1	14	NA	TRBJ1-1	CASSLGQQSLQAFF	TGCGCCAGCAGCTTGGGACAGCAGTCTCTTCAGGCTTTCTTT
NA	TRBV6-5	15	TRBD2	TRBJ2-2	CANGLAGGHDGELFF	TGTGCCAACGGACTAGCGGGAGGGCACGACGGGGAGCTGTTTTTT
NA	TRBV7-9	13	NA	TRBJ1-5	CASSLAQGSIQHF	TGTGCCAGCAGCTTAGCCCAGGGATCGATCCAGCATTTT
NA	TRBV5-1	14	NA	TRBJ1-1	CASSSPAGDTEAFF	TGCGCCAGCAGCTCCCCGGCGGGGGACACTGAAGCTTTCTTT
NA	TRBV28	14	TRBD1	TRBJ1-5	CASSSGQGAQPQHF	TGTGCCAGCAGTTCGGGACAGGGGGCTCAGCCCCAGCATTTT
NA	TRBV9	18	TRBD1	TRBJ1-3	CASSPGIDRGRRGNTIYF	TGTGCCAGCAGCCCCGGGATAGACAGGGGGCGAAGAGGAAACACCATATATTTT
NA	TRBV30	14	NA	TRBJ1-5	CAWNSRANNQPQHF	TGTGCCTGGAATTCCAGGGCTAACAATCAGCCCCAGCATTTT
NA	TRBV7-2	12	TRBD2	TRBJ2-3	CASSPGGDTQYF	TGTGCCAGCAGTCCGGGAGGAGATACGCAGTATTTT
NA	TRBV5-1	14	NA	TRBJ2-3	CASSLEVRADTQYF	TGCGCCAGCAGCTTGGAGGTCAGGGCAGATACGCAGTATTTT
NA	TRBV21-1	14	NA	TRBJ2-7	CASLAGGITYEQYF	TGTGCCAGTTTAGCGGGGGGGATTACCTACGAGCAGTACTTC
NA	TRBV3-1/TRBV3-2	12	NA	TRBJ2-1	CATERGGNEQFF	TGTGCCACCGAGAGGGGGGGTAATGAGCAGTTCTTC
NA	TRBV4-1	18	TRBD2	TRBJ2-3	CASSQKGLAGSSTDTQYF	TGCGCCAGCAGCCAGAAGGGTCTAGCGGGGTCTAGCACAGATACGCAGTATTTT
NA	TRBV12-3/TRBV12-4	12	NA	TRBJ1-6	CASSSYSSPLHF	TGTGCCAGCAGTTCCTACAGTTCACCCCTCCACTTT
NA	TRBV30	15	TRBD1	TRBJ1-2	CAWSRSGGSVYGYTF	TGTGCCTGGAGTCGGTCAGGGGGCTCGGTCTATGGCTACACCTTC
NA	TRBV21-1	17	NA	TRBJ2-7	CASSKARPTGGIYEQYF	TGTGCCAGCAGCAAAGCGCGCCCGACAGGGGGTATCTACGAGCAGTACTTC
NA	TRBV19	16	TRBD1	TRBJ1-5	CASSLTGDRGLQPQHF	TGTGCCAGTAGTTTAACCGGAGACAGGGGGCTGCAGCCCCAGCATTTT
NA	TRBV5-1	16	TRBD1	TRBJ1-2	CASSPSRDRVNYGYTF	TGCGCCAGCAGCCCGTCCCGGGACAGGGTAAACTATGGCTACACCTTC
few	TRBV7-2	17	TRBD1	TRBJ2-7	CASSTGGLAAQAYEQYF	TGTGCCAGCAGCACAGGGGGCCTAGCGGCACAAGCCTACGAGCAGTACTTC
NA	TRBV28	17	TRBD2	TRBJ2-5	CASSLLVAGGGLETQYF	TGTGCCAGCAGTTTATTAGTAGCGGGGGGCGGTTTAGAGACCCAGTACTTC
NA	TRBV7-2	16	TRBD2	TRBJ2-7	CASSSLGSGRFYEQYF	TGTGCCAGCAGCTCCCTAGGTAGCGGGAGATTCTACGAGCAGTACTTC
once	TRBV30	14	TRBD1	TRBJ2-1	CAWSTGTGYNEQFF	TGTGCCTGGAGCACCGGGACAGGGTACAATGAGCAGTTCTTC
NA	TRBV24-1	12	TRBD1	TRBJ2-1	CATSVWGQGQFF	TGTGCCACCAGTGTGTGGGGACAGGGGCAGTTCTTC
NA	TRBV14	16	NA	TRBJ1-4	CASSQDLVAGDGKLFF	TGTGCCAGCAGCCAAGATCTAGTGGCAGGGGATGGGAAACTGTTTTTT
few	TRBV13	15	NA	TRBJ1-1	CASSGTGTPYTEAFF	TGTGCCAGCAGCGGGACCGGGACACCTTACACTGAAGCTTTCTTT
NA	TRBV27	15	TRBD1	TRBJ2-7	CASRMRTGSPLGQYF	TGTGCCAGCAGGATGCGGACAGGTTCCCCATTAGGGCAGTACTTC
NA	TRBV5-4	14	TRBD1	TRBJ1-4	CASSPWDSGEKLFF	TGTGCCAGCAGCCCCTGGGACAGCGGCGAAAAACTGTTTTTT